The 24 T cell receptor beta chains in this list originate from one sample, sequenced in a study of T-cell memory formation after mild COVID-19. In TCRdb, the 5' RACE reads were re-called with MiXCR into one record per CDR3 protein. The data show about half a million distinct CDR3 sequences, 15% to 20% seen once. What was sequenced was PBMCs or a T cell subset sorted from them (not recorded which). Source of these receptors: an adult woman who had mild COVID-19 (a few samples of this study predate the infection). Cell type and time point are not known.

This clonotype was observed a handful of times. This chain connects TRBV9 to TRBJ2-1, with 7 bases aligning to TRBD1. The CDR3 covers 14 residues. The trim removed 3 bases at V and 0 bases at J, leaving 0 bases unmatched. CDR1 and CDR2 (germline): SGDLS, YYNGEE. The CDR3 coding sequence is TGTGCCAGCAGCGCAGGGGGCTCCTACAATGAGCAGTTCTTC. Translating it yields CASSAGGSYNEQFF.

The chain recombines TRBV6-4 with TRBJ2-1; 14 bases are a match to TRBD2. The germline V gene has CDR1 MRHNA and CDR2 SNTAGT. Trimming at V came to 2 bases and at J to 9 bases, leaving 3 bases not matched to a gene. The CDR3 spans 15 residues. The CDR3 loop is CASSDQGLAGAEQFF. The CDR3 nucleotides are TGTGCCAGCAGTGACCAGGGACTAGCGGGGGCTGAGCAGTTCTTC.

There are a few counts of this clonotype. The CDR3 DNA is TGTGCCAGCAGTCCAACGACGGCCGGGGGGGAGACCCAGTACTTC. Protein product: CASSPTTAGGETQYF. The chain joins TRBV5-4 to TRBJ2-5; 7 bases align to TRBD2. From germline, CDR1 is SGHNT and CDR2 YYREEE (reference sequence). The CDR3 extends over 15 amino acids. The V gene end was trimmed by 5 bases and the J gene end by 5 bases; junction bases not matched to a gene: 12.

This clonotype came up a few times. The rearrangement links TRBV3-1 to TRBJ1-5; no clear D. Germline lookup yields CDR1 LGHDT and CDR2 YNNKEL (reference sequence). The CDR3 length is 15 residues. Between the trimmed V and J ends, which lost 0 bases and 3 bases, there was a span of 9 bases. The CDR3: CASSQDTANNQPQHF. The CDR3 DNA is TGTGCCAGCAGCCAAGATACAGCGAACAATCAGCCCCAGCATTTT.

The chain carries TRBV29-1 and TRBJ1-1; 8 bases line up with TRBD1. The CDR3 loop spans 14 amino acids. J lost 4 bases, V lost 4 bases, and 8 bases had no gene match. The germline CDR1 and CDR2 sequences are SQVTM and ANQGSEA. This CDR3 is CSVGGTGGSTEAFF. Here the CDR3 DNA reads TGCAGCGTTGGTGGGACAGGCGGGAGCACTGAAGCTTTCTTT.

Regarding this clonotype: At one end, the junction sequence differs from germline, possibly due to a read error. This rearrangement joins TRBV5-1 to TRBJ2-3; 7 positions agree with TRBD1. In germline, CDR1 is SGHRS, CDR2 YFSETQ. The CDR3 sequence is 14 residues long. The CDR3 DNA follows: TGTGCCAGCAGTTTCGGACAGGACACAGATACGCAGTATTTT. It codes for CASSFGQDTDTQYF. Looking up the rest from reference TRBV5-1 and TRBJ2-3 gives the full variable domain: KAGVTQTPRYLIKTRGQQVTLSCSPISGHRSVSWYQQTPGQGLQFLFEYFSETQRNKGNFPGRFSGRQFSNSRSEMNVSTLELGDSALYLCASSFGQDTDTQYFGPGTRLTVL.

This clonotype was counted between two and nine times. This chain uses TRBV14 with TRBJ2-7; the D is unclear. CDR1 and CDR2 from the germline V gene are SGHDN and FVKESK. V lost 1 base and J lost 6, with 13 bases in between. This CDR3 comprises 14 residues. CDR3 DNA sequence: TGTGCCAGCAGCCAAGCTGGGCCGGTCGCCGAGCAGTACTTC. Its translation is CASSQAGPVAEQYF.

This chain joins TRBV2 and TRBJ2-2; D not resolved. The CDR3 length is 13 residues. V shed 4 bases and J shed 5 bases, with 8 bases lying between them. Germline CDR1 reads SNHLY; CDR2 reads FYNNEI. DNA of the CDR3: TGTGCCAGCAGTGTGAGAGTTACCGGGGAGCTGTTTTTT. Residues: CASSVRVTGELFF.

This clonotype was observed a few times. This sequence joins TRBV7-9 and TRBJ2-1; D is possibly TRBD2 (5 bases). V was cut by 5 bases and J by 2 bases, with 10 bases left in between. The germline CDR1 and CDR2 sequences are SEHNR and FQNEAQ (reference sequence). This CDR3 has 14 amino acids. CDR3 amino acids: CASSTRVTYNEQFF. CDR3 DNA: TGTGCCAGCAGCACGCGGGTGACCTACAATGAGCAGTTCTTC.

The DNA of the CDR3 is TGCGCCAGCAGCTTGGCCAGGGACTCACCCCTCCACTTT. It encodes CASSLARDSPLHF. This chain connects TRBV5-1 to TRBJ1-6; the D gene is possibly TRBD1 (5 bases). V lost 0 bases to trimming and J lost 10 bases, with 8 bases between them. The CDR3 length is 13 residues. The germline V gene encodes CDR1 SGHRS and CDR2 YFSETQ.

This rearrangement joins TRBV20-1 to TRBJ1-2; 11 bases align to TRBD1. The CDR3 contains 13 residues. Germline V lookup: CDR1 DFQATT, CDR2 SNEGSKA (reference sequence). After removal of 1 base from V and 5 bases from J, the junction contained 0 bases not matched to a gene. CDR3 sequence: CSARGDRGYGYTF. CDR3 in DNA: TGCAGTGCTAGAGGGGACAGGGGGTATGGCTACACCTTC.

The chain links TRBV14 to TRBJ2-1, with 11 bases identical to TRBD2. The CDR3 contains 15 residues. V trimming: 4 bases; J trimming: 10 bases; junction bases outside the gene matches: 9. Germline-derived CDR1 and CDR2 are SGHDN and FVKESK. CDR3 in DNA: TGTGCCAGCAGCCTTCATAGCGGGGGGGCCGGCGAGCAGTTCTTC. Protein product: CASSLHSGGAGEQFF.

This rearrangement joins TRBV21-1 to TRBJ2-5; TRBD1, the D gene given by the table, was not confirmed from the DNA. TRBV21-1 is labeled a pseudogene. CDR3 length: 18 residues. Here the CDR3 DNA reads TGTGCCAGCAGCATCGCTTTCCCGGGACAGGGCATCCAAGAGACCCAGTACTTC. This gives the protein CASSIAFPGQGIQETQYF.

This clonotype was counted many times. This sequence joins TRBV11-2 and TRBJ2-2; 9 bases line up with TRBD1. CDR3 length: 15 residues. Germline V gene data show CDR1 as SGHAT and CDR2 as FQNNGV. J gave up 4 bases and V 2 bases, and 2 bases lay outside the gene matches. The CDR3, as DNA: TGTGCCAGCAGCTTAAAGACAGGGGGCACCGGGGAGCTGTTTTTT. Its translation: CASSLKTGGTGELFF.

The rearrangement joins TRBV5-6 to TRBJ1-5, with TRBD1 as a possible D gene (5 bases). Germline V gene data show CDR1 as SGHDT and CDR2 as YYEEEE. The CDR3 extends over 13 amino acids. The germline V and J ends were trimmed by 4 bases and 7 bases, with 12 bases remaining between them. The CDR3 loop is CASSGGPRQPQHF. In DNA form, the CDR3 reads TGTGCCAGCAGCGGGGGACCGAGGCAGCCCCAGCATTTT.

This clonotype was recorded only once. The chain recombines TRBV7-2 with TRBJ1-2; 11 nucleotides line up with TRBD1. Germline CDR1 reads SGHTA; CDR2 reads FQGNSA. CDR3 length equals 15 residues. The ends lost 5 bases at V and 4 bases at J; junction bases unmatched: 6. In DNA, the CDR3 is TGTGCCAGCAGCGGGGGACAGGGGGGTGTCTATGGCTACACCTTC. Translating gives CASSGGQGGVYGYTF.

J is TRBJ2-7 and V is TRBV5-1; TRBD2 is a possible D gene (5 bases). The CDR3 extends over 14 amino acids. Trimming pared 7 bases from V and 2 bases from J, leaving 16 bases between. CDR1 and CDR2 (germline): SGHRS, YFSETQ. The CDR3 reads CASCPGDLAYEQYF. The CDR3 nucleotides are TGCGCCAGCTGCCCCGGGGATTTGGCCTACGAGCAGTACTTC.

V usage is TRBV6-1 and J usage is TRBJ1-5, with 7 bases lining up with TRBD1. V lost 6 bases to trimming and J lost 3 bases; unmatched junction nucleotides: 11. From germline, CDR1 is MNHNS and CDR2 SASEGT. The CDR3 loop spans 16 amino acids. CDR3 residues: CASRILRDSLNQPQHF. For the CDR3, the DNA is TGTGCCAGCAGGATTCTCCGGGACAGTCTCAATCAGCCCCAGCATTTT.

The rearrangement joins TRBV12-3 or TRBV12-4 to TRBJ2-7, with D possibly being TRBD1 or TRBD2 (5 bases each). This CDR3 region has 14 residues. V dropped 4 bases and J dropped 0 bases, with 10 bases sitting between them. CDR3 residues: CASSSRDGSYEQYF. For the CDR3, the DNA is TGTGCCAGCAGTTCTCGGGACGGCTCCTACGAGCAGTACTTC.

The V gene is TRBV19, the J gene TRBJ1-3, with a weak D call TRBD1 (6 bases). The CDR3 spans 15 residues. Trimming removed 6 bases at V and 0 bases at J, with 12 bases between. Germline CDR1 and CDR2: LNHDA and SQIVND (reference sequence). CDR3 in DNA: TGTGCCAGTAGCACGACAGGAGCCTCTGGAAACACCATATATTTT. Amino acid sequence: CASSTTGASGNTIYF. The variable domain in full, completed from reference TRBV19 and TRBJ1-3, reads DGGITQSPKYLFRKEGQNVTLSCEQNLNHDAMYWYRQDPGQGLRLIYYSQIVNDFQKGDIAEGYSVSREKKESFPLTVTSAQKNPTAFYLCASSTTGASGNTIYFGEGSWLTVV.

This clonotype has more than one count but fewer than ten. The chain joins TRBV7-3 to TRBJ2-3; D uncertain. CDR1 and CDR2 (germline): SGHTA, FQGTGA. The V and J ends lost 2 bases and 4 bases respectively, with 4 bases between them. The CDR3 has 12 residues. CDR3 DNA: TGTGCCAGCAGCTTATGGCCAGATACGCAGTATTTT. This translates into CASSLWPDTQYF.

This clonotype appeared a few times. The rearrangement links TRBV5-6 to TRBJ1-3; D is unclear. CDR1 and CDR2 from the germline V gene are SGHDT and YYEEEE. The CDR3 totals 14 residues. V was shortened by 4 bases and J by 4 bases, with 12 bases between the two germline ends. CDR3 residues: CASSLWDRGNTIYF. CDR3 DNA sequence: TGTGCCAGCAGCCTCTGGGATAGGGGAAACACCATATATTTT.

The V call is TRBV5-6, the J call TRBJ1-4, with 7 nucleotides matching TRBD1. In germline, CDR1 is SGHDT, CDR2 YYEEEE. Unmatched junction bases numbered 7, after V lost 4 bases and J lost 16 bases. The CDR3 sequence is 11 residues long. The CDR3 nucleotides are TGTGCCAGCAGCGGAGGGACAGTTTGGTTTTTT. This codes for CASSGGTVWFF.

This chain connects TRBV7-8 to TRBJ2-1; 7 bases are shared with TRBD2. Germline lookup yields CDR1 SGHVS and CDR2 FQNEAQ. This CDR3 has 19 amino acids. Losses at the gene ends were 0 bases for V and 8 bases for J; bases not matched to a gene: 19. CDR3 DNA sequence: TGTGCCAGCAGCTTAGCGAACTCCCCCTCGCTAGCGGACACCGATGAGCAGTTCTTC. This translates into CASSLANSPSLADTDEQFF.